This is a list of T cell receptor beta chains from one sample in a study of blood T cell repertoires in COVID-19. Profiling relied on immunoSEQ multiplex PCR, and the TCRdb table lists in-frame clones only, not all of them. The sample records approximately 75,000 clones, about 86% being singletons. Source material: peripheral blood. The source is a man older than 75 with COVID-19, enrolled during active disease. Both conserved end residues are part of each CDR3. Each record gives: D gene, V gene, J gene, clone size, CDR3 protein, CDR3 DNA. D genes are given only for firm matches. Rows may omit the clone size; those that give it use once, few, many or a size class.

D gene: .
V gene: TRBV28
J gene: TRBJ2-7
clone size: .
CDR3 protein: CASSLLPGAGPYEQYF
CDR3 DNA: TGTGCCAGCAGCTTGCTTCCTGGGGCAGGCCCCTACGAGCAGTACTTC

D gene: .
V gene: TRBV5-1
J gene: TRBJ1-1
clone size: .
CDR3 protein: CASSLAPSSTEAFF
CDR3 DNA: TGCGCCAGCAGTCTAGCTCCCTCGAGCACTGAAGCTTTCTTT

D gene: .
V gene: TRBV10-3
J gene: TRBJ2-7
clone size: .
CDR3 protein: CAISAGGSYEQYF
CDR3 DNA: TGTGCCATCAGTGCCGGGGGCTCCTACGAGCAGTACTTC

D gene: TRBD1
V gene: TRBV2
J gene: TRBJ1-4
clone size: .
CDR3 protein: CASSERPGGGNEKLFF
CDR3 DNA: TGTGCCAGCAGTGAGCGGCCAGGGGGCGGTAATGAAAAACTGTTTTTT

D gene: TRBD1
V gene: TRBV6-5
J gene: TRBJ2-7
clone size: .
CDR3 protein: CASSSRDSSYEQYF
CDR3 DNA: TGTGCCAGCAGTTCCCGGGACAGCTCCTACGAGCAGTACTTC

D gene: .
V gene: TRBV25-1
J gene: TRBJ2-6
clone size: .
CDR3 protein: CASSDSSETGANVLTF
CDR3 DNA: TGTGCCAGCAGTGACTCGAGTGAAACTGGGGCCAACGTCCTGACTTTC

D gene: TRBD1
V gene: TRBV4-2
J gene: TRBJ1-2
clone size: .
CDR3 protein: CASSRGQDNYGYTF
CDR3 DNA: TGTGCCAGCAGCCGGGGACAGGACAACTATGGCTACACCTTC

D gene: .
V gene: TRBV3-1/TRBV3-2
J gene: TRBJ1-5
clone size: .
CDR3 protein: CASSQEAGQPQHF
CDR3 DNA: TGTGCCAGCAGCCAAGAGGCGGGGCAGCCCCAGCATTTT

D gene: .
V gene: TRBV5-1
J gene: TRBJ1-1
clone size: .
CDR3 protein: CASSLQAQMNTEAFF
CDR3 DNA: TGCGCCAGCAGCTTGCAGGCTCAAATGAACACTGAAGCTTTCTTT

D gene: TRBD1
V gene: TRBV6-6
J gene: TRBJ1-6
clone size: .
CDR3 protein: CASSYSPGQGNSPLHF
CDR3 DNA: TGTGCCAGCAGTTACTCCCCGGGACAGGGGAATTCACCCCTCCACTTT

D gene: .
V gene: TRBV19
J gene: TRBJ1-5
clone size: .
CDR3 protein: CASSMSGGNQPQHF
CDR3 DNA: TGTGCCAGTAGTATGTCAGGGGGCAATCAGCCCCAGCATTTT

D gene: .
V gene: TRBV9
J gene: TRBJ1-6
clone size: .
CDR3 protein: CASAKGGGESPLHF
CDR3 DNA: TGTGCCAGCGCGAAAGGGGGGGGCGAATCACCCCTCCACTTT

D gene: TRBD1
V gene: TRBV5-6
J gene: TRBJ1-6
clone size: few
CDR3 protein: CASSPGQGASRNSPLHF
CDR3 DNA: TGTGCCAGCAGCCCGGGACAGGGGGCGAGTAGGAATTCACCCCTCCACTTT

D gene: TRBD1
V gene: TRBV4-1
J gene: TRBJ1-2
clone size: .
CDR3 protein: CASSPTGTAGYGYTF
CDR3 DNA: TGCGCCAGCAGCCCTACCGGGACAGCAGGGTATGGCTACACCTTC

D gene: TRBD1
V gene: TRBV7-7
J gene: TRBJ2-3
clone size: .
CDR3 protein: CASSFGTGGQDTQYF
CDR3 DNA: TGTGCCAGCAGCTTTGGGACAGGGGGCCAAGATACGCAGTATTTT

D gene: .
V gene: TRBV20-1
J gene: TRBJ1-4
clone size: .
CDR3 protein: CSASPREEGEKLFF
CDR3 DNA: TGCAGTGCTAGTCCTAGGGAGGAAGGTGAAAAACTGTTTTTT

D gene: TRBD1
V gene: TRBV4-2
J gene: TRBJ1-6
clone size: once
CDR3 protein: CASMGQGNSPLHF
CDR3 DNA: TGTGCCAGCATGGGACAGGGGAATTCACCCCTCCACTTT

D gene: .
V gene: TRBV18
J gene: TRBJ2-7
clone size: once
CDR3 protein: CASARQDSYEQYF
CDR3 DNA: TGTGCCAGCGCTCGACAGGACTCCTACGAGCAGTACTTC

D gene: .
V gene: TRBV19
J gene: TRBJ1-5
clone size: .
CDR3 protein: CASSNRQVYSNQPQHF
CDR3 DNA: TGTGCCAGTAGTAACAGACAGGTATATAGCAATCAGCCCCAGCATTTT

D gene: TRBD1
V gene: TRBV7-2
J gene: TRBJ2-2
clone size: .
CDR3 protein: CASSFGTGAHTGELFF
CDR3 DNA: TGTGCCAGCAGCTTTGGTACAGGGGCCCACACCGGGGAGCTGTTTTTT

D gene: TRBD2
V gene: TRBV7-2
J gene: TRBJ2-7
clone size: .
CDR3 protein: CASSLFDGGVNEQYF
CDR3 DNA: TGTGCCAGCAGCTTATTCGACGGGGGGGTCAACGAGCAGTACTTC

D gene: .
V gene: TRBV9
J gene: TRBJ1-1
clone size: .
CDR3 protein: CASSVKPQGRNTEAFF
CDR3 DNA: TGTGCCAGCAGCGTAAAACCCCAGGGAAGGAACACTGAAGCTTTCTTT

D gene: .
V gene: TRBV18
J gene: TRBJ1-4
clone size: .
CDR3 protein: CASSLGTPTTNEKLFF
CDR3 DNA: TGTGCCAGCTCACTCGGGACTCCTACAACTAATGAAAAACTGTTTTTT

D gene: .
V gene: TRBV11-2
J gene: TRBJ1-2
clone size: .
CDR3 protein: CASSLGFGYNYGYTF
CDR3 DNA: TGTGCCAGCAGCTTAGGTTTCGGGTACAACTATGGCTACACCTTC

D gene: TRBD2
V gene: TRBV6-5
J gene: TRBJ2-3
clone size: .
CDR3 protein: CASSYGRGPDTQYF
CDR3 DNA: TGTGCCAGCAGTTATGGGAGGGGCCCAGATACGCAGTATTTT

D gene: .
V gene: TRBV10-3
J gene: TRBJ2-5
clone size: .
CDR3 protein: CAISGSSQETQYF
CDR3 DNA: TGTGCCATCAGTGGGAGCTCCCAAGAGACCCAGTACTTC

D gene: .
V gene: TRBV3-1/TRBV3-2
J gene: TRBJ1-4
clone size: .
CDR3 protein: CASSQDRGNEKLFF
CDR3 DNA: TGTGCCAGCAGCCAAGACAGGGGCAATGAAAAACTGTTTTTT

D gene: .
V gene: TRBV7-9
J gene: TRBJ1-1
clone size: .
CDR3 protein: CASNDRGPGEAFF
CDR3 DNA: TGTGCCAGCAACGATCGAGGTCCCGGGGAAGCTTTCTTT

D gene: .
V gene: TRBV6-1
J gene: TRBJ1-3
clone size: .
CDR3 protein: CASSGGEASSGNTIYF
CDR3 DNA: TGTGCCAGCAGTGGCGGGGAGGCAAGCTCTGGAAACACCATATATTTT

D gene: TRBD2
V gene: TRBV3-1/TRBV3-2
J gene: TRBJ2-7
clone size: .
CDR3 protein: CASSQDLRTRGDEQYF
CDR3 DNA: TGTGCCAGCAGCCAAGACCTTAGGACTAGAGGCGACGAGCAGTACTTC

D gene: TRBD1
V gene: TRBV5-5
J gene: TRBJ1-2
clone size: .
CDR3 protein: CASSPDRNYGYTF
CDR3 DNA: TGTGCCAGCAGCCCGGACAGGAACTATGGCTACACCTTC

D gene: .
V gene: TRBV6-1
J gene: TRBJ2-1
clone size: .
CDR3 protein: CASSEGVNEQFF
CDR3 DNA: TGTGCCAGCAGTGAAGGAGTTAATGAGCAGTTCTTC